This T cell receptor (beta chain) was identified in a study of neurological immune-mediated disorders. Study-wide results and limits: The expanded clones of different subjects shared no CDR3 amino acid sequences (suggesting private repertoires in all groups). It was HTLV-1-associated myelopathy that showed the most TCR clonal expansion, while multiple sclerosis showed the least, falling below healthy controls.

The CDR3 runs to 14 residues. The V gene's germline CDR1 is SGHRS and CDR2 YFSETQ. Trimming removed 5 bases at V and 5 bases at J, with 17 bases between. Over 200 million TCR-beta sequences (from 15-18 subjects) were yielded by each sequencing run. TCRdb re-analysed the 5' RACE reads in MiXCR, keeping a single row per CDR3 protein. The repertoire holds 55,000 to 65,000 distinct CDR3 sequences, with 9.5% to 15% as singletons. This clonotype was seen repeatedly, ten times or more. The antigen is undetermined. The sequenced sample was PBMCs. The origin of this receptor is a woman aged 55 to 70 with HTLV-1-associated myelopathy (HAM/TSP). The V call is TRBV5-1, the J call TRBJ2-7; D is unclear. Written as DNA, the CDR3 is TGCGCCAGCAGACCAAGGGTTTCTTCCCACGAGCAGTACTTC. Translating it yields CASRPRVSSHEQYF.